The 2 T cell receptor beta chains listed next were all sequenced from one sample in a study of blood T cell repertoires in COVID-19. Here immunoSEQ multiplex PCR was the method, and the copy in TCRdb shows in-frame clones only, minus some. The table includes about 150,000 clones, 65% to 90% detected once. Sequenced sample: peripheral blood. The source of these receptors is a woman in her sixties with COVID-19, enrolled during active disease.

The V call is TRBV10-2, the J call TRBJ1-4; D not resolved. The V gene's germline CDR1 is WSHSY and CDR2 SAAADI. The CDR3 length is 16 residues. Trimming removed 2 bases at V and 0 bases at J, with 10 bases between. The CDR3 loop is CASSEPEGATNEKLFF. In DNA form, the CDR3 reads TGCGCCAGCAGTGAGCCAGAGGGAGCAACTAATGAAAAACTGTTTTTT.

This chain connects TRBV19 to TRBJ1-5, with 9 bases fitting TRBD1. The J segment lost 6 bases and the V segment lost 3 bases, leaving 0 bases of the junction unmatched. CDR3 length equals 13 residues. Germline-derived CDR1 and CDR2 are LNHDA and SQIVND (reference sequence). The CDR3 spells CASSMGQGQPQHF. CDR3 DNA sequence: TGTGCCAGTAGTATGGGACAGGGTCAGCCCCAGCATTTT.